The clone carrying this T cell receptor beta chain was observed a handful of times. Method: immunoSEQ multiplex PCR; TCRdb's copy keeps in-frame clones and lacks some. The table lists roughly 15,000 clones, over 65% of them singletons. This record belongs to a study of blood T cell dynamics during melanoma immunotherapy. Time point denoted: pre-treatment baseline. Trimming left V 2 bases short and J 4 bases short, with 6 bases between. The CDR3 contains 12 residues. Per germline, CDR1 SNHLY and CDR2 FYNNEI. Source: blood, taken from a patient treated with checkpoint blockade. The TCR sequence derives from a human donor with melanoma. V is TRBV2 and J is TRBJ2-7; no clear D gene. CDR3 nucleotide sequence: TGTGCCAGCAGTGAATCTGTGTACGAGCAGTACTTC. Its protein is CASSESVYEQYF.